This T cell receptor (beta chain) was recorded in a study of CD8 T cells in Susac syndrome. RNA totalling about 0.5 to 1 ug underwent reverse transcription with random hexamers. Multiplex PCR with immunoSEQ amplified the TCR beta CDR3 across 54 Vbeta and 13 Jbeta. A single record per CDR3 protein comes from TCRdb applying MiXCR to the immunoSEQ multiplex PCR reads. The sample yields some 220,000 distinct CDR3 sequences, approximately 95% seen once. Through negative isolation, CD4+ and CD8+ T cells were obtained, while TEMRA cells were enriched using FACS. The trim removed 4 bases at V and 2 bases at J, leaving 11 bases unmatched. The CDR3 is 16 residues long. CDR1 and CDR2 from the germline V gene are SGDLS and YYNGEE.

The chain recombines TRBV9 with TRBJ2-5; 7 nucleotides match TRBD2. The sequence came from a human donor with multiple sclerosis. Sequencing input: CD4+ T cells from PBMCs. The CDR3, as DNA: TGTGCCAGCAGCCTTGGAAGCGGGACGAATCAAGAGACCCAGTACTTC. It yields the protein CASSLGSGTNQETQYF.